This T cell receptor beta chain was sequenced for a study of blood T cells in healthy people across ages. The germline gives CDR1 LGHDT, CDR2 YNNKEL (reference sequence). Deletions cut 3 bases from V and 4 bases from J, with 9 bases between. The CDR3 is made up of 13 amino acids. General observations from the study: The study could not conclusively compare naive and antigen-experienced cells, given its unsorted PBMCs. Long-lived donors exceeded aged donors in naive CD4+ cells and diversity.

A note on this clonotype: Its specificity is not known.

Combining a sample-barcoded 5' primer with a J-beta primer mix, a second PCR ran for 7 to 11 cycles. One entry per CDR3 protein results from TCRdb running MiXCR on the 5' RACE reads. The table records 1,800,000 or so distinct CDR3 sequences, about 39% of them present only once. The receptor comes from a human donor in good health. The sample was blood. The V call is TRBV3-1, the J call TRBJ1-2; D is unclear. CDR3 sequence: CASSHHPPYGYTF. The CDR3 nucleotides read TGTGCCAGCAGCCATCATCCTCCCTATGGCTACACCTTC. The whole variable domain, remainder taken from reference TRBV3-1 and TRBJ1-2, is DTAVSQTPKYLVTQMGNDKSIKCEQNLGHDTMYWYKQDSKKFLKIMFSYNNKELIINETVPNRFSPKSPDKAHLNLHINSLELGDSAVYFCASSHHPPYGYTFGSGTRLTVV.